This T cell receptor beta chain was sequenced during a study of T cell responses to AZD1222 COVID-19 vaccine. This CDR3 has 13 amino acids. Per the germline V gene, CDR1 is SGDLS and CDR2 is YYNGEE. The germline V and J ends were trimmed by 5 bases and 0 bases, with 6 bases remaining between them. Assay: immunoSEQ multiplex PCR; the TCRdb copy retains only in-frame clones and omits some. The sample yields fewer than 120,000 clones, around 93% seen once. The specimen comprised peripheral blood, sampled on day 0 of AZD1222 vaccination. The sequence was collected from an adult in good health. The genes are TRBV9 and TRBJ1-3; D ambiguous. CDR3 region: CASRTTSGNTIYF. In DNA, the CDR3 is TGTGCCAGCAGGACGACCTCTGGAAACACCATATATTTT.